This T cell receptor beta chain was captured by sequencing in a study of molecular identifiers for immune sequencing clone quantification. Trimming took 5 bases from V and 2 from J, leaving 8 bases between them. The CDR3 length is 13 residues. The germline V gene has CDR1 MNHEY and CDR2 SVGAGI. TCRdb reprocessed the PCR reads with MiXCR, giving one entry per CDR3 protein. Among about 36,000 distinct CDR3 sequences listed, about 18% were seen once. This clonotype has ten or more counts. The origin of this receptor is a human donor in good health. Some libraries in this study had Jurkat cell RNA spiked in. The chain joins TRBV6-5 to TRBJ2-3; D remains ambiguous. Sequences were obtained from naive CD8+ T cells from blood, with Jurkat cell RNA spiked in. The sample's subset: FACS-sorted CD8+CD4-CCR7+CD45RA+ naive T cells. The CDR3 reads CASSHQFTDTQYF. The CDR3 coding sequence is TGTGCCAGCAGTCATCAATTCACAGATACGCAGTATTTT.